The 19 T cell receptor beta chains in this list originate from one sample, sequenced in a study of blood T cell repertoires in COVID-19. TCRdb keeps only in-frame clones here, not all; method: immunoSEQ multiplex PCR. Here the sample spans some 150,000 clones, approximately 82% being singletons. Material for sequencing was PBMCs or T cells enriched from blood (not recorded which). The receptors originated from a man in his forties or fifties who had recovered from COVID-19.

This clone was counted once. The J gene is TRBJ2-2, the V gene TRBV28; unclear D gene. Germline loops: CDR1 MDHEN, CDR2 SYDVKM. This CDR3 is 15 amino acids long. The germline V and J ends were trimmed by 6 bases and 6 bases, with 17 bases remaining between them. CDR3 sequence reads: CASSPPVERPGELFF. The CDR3 bases are TGTGCCAGCAGCCCCCCTGTTGAGCGTCCCGGGGAGCTGTTTTTT. Together with reference TRBV28 and TRBJ2-2, the CDR3 gives the full variable domain: DVKVTQSSRYLVKRTGEKVFLECVQDMDHENMFWYRQDPGLGLRLIYFSYDVKMKEKGDIPEGYSVSREKKERFSLILESASTNQTSMYLCASSPPVERPGELFFGEGSRLTVL.

V usage is TRBV5-1 and J usage is TRBJ2-7; a weak D match, TRBD2 (7 bases). V was cut by 7 bases and J by 4 bases, with 12 bases left in between. The CDR3 totals 12 residues. Germline loops: CDR1 SGHRS, CDR2 YFSETQ. The DNA for the CDR3 is TGCGCCAGCTCAGGGGAGGGGTACGAGCAGTACTTC. Encoded protein: CASSGEGYEQYF. Looking up the rest from reference TRBV5-1 and TRBJ2-7 gives the full variable domain: KAGVTQTPRYLIKTRGQQVTLSCSPISGHRSVSWYQQTPGQGLQFLFEYFSETQRNKGNFPGRFSGRQFSNSRSEMNVSTLELGDSALYLCASSGEGYEQYFGPGTRLTVT.

The chain couples TRBV24-1 to TRBJ2-5, with TRBD1 matching 11 bases. From germline, CDR1 is KGHDR and CDR2 SFDVKD. CDR3 size: 16 residues. Losses at the gene ends were 4 bases for V and 3 bases for J; bases not matched to a gene: 6. The CDR3 loop reads CATSDAGQGAEETQYF. In DNA, the CDR3 is TGTGCCACCAGTGACGCCGGACAGGGGGCGGAAGAGACCCAGTACTTC.

J is TRBJ2-1 and V is TRBV5-1; the match to TRBD2 covers 12 bases. The germline CDR1 and CDR2 sequences are SGHRS and YFSETQ. J gave up 7 bases and V 4 bases, and 12 bases lay outside the gene matches. CDR3 length: 17 residues. CDR3 nucleotide sequence: TGCGCCAGCAGCCCGATTACTACTAGCGGGGGGCGAAATGAGCAGTTCTTC. Amino acids: CASSPITTSGGRNEQFF.

The chain couples TRBV24-1 to TRBJ2-2; a possible D gene is TRBD1 (5 bases). Germline CDR1 reads KGHDR; CDR2 reads SFDVKD. This CDR3 comprises 14 residues. V lost 5 bases and J 6 bases, leaving 12 bases between the germline ends. The CDR3 reads CATSAQGGSGELFF. Written as DNA, the CDR3 is TGTGCCACCAGTGCCCAGGGCGGATCCGGGGAGCTGTTTTTT.

The rearrangement uses TRBV6-5 and TRBJ2-1; 8 positions agree with TRBD2. The CDR3 is made up of 14 amino acids. Germline CDR1 MNHEY, CDR2 SVGAGI. The ends lost 8 bases at V and 3 bases at J; junction bases unmatched: 6. CDR3 coding DNA: TGTGCCAGCCGCCAGGCGGGGGGCTACAATGAGCAGTTCTTC. As protein: CASRQAGGYNEQFF.

This clone was counted a single time. Its ends do not fully match the called genes, so a read error is possible. V usage is TRBV10-3 and J usage is TRBJ1-4, with D possibly being TRBD1 (6 bases). Germline assignment: CDR1 ENHRY and CDR2 SYGVKD. The CDR3 spans 18 residues. The CDR3 reads CAISESGPLGTTNEKLFF. The CDR3 region has the DNA TGTGCCATCAGTGAGTCTGGGCCGTTAGGGACAACGAATGAAAAACTGTTTTTT.

This clone is a singleton in its sample. This chain links TRBV4-1 with TRBJ1-3; D is possibly TRBD1 (6 bases). The V gene's germline CDR1 is MGHRA and CDR2 YSYEKL. The V and J ends lost 0 bases and 0 bases respectively, with 15 bases between them. CDR3 length: 18 amino acids. The CDR3 DNA sequence: TGCGCCAGCAGCCAAGATCTACAGGGCAGCCTCTCTGGAAACACCATATATTTT. It codes for CASSQDLQGSLSGNTIYF.

The chain uses TRBV19 and TRBJ1-2; tentatively, D is TRBD1 (5 bases). The length of the CDR3 is 14 residues. CDR1 LNHDA and CDR2 SQIVND come from the germline V gene (reference sequence). V was trimmed by 8 bases and J by 2 bases, leaving 15 bases between them. The CDR3 region is CASAGGGRNYGYTF. The CDR3 region has the DNA TGTGCCAGTGCTGGGGGGGGACGCAACTATGGCTACACCTTC.

The J gene is TRBJ1-1, the V gene TRBV13; 9 positions agree with TRBD1. The germline CDR1 and CDR2 sequences are PRHDT and FYEKMQ (reference sequence). This CDR3 is 11 amino acids long. With V trimmed by 5 bases and J by 11 bases, 3 bases remained unmatched. The CDR3 reads CASSGTGSAFF. The CDR3 DNA sequence: TGTGCCAGCAGCGGGACAGGGTCGGCTTTCTTT. Drawing the rest from reference TRBV13 and TRBJ1-1, the complete variable domain is AAGVIQSPRHLIKEKRETATLKCYPIPRHDTVYWYQQGPGQDPQFLISFYEKMQSDKGSIPDRFSAQQFSDYHSELNMSSLELGDSALYFCASSGTGSAFFGQGTRLTVV.

J is TRBJ1-6 and V is TRBV18; tentative D call: TRBD1 (6 bases). V dropped 6 bases and J dropped 7 bases, with 13 bases sitting between them. Germline CDR1 KGHSH, CDR2 LQKENI. The CDR3 is 14 amino acids. The CDR3 region is CASSSGQTNSPLHF. The CDR3 DNA reads TGTGCCAGCTCCTCCGGACAGACAAATTCACCCCTCCACTTT.

The chain uses TRBV19 and TRBJ1-1, with D unresolved. The CDR3 is 12 amino acids. CDR1 is LNHDA and CDR2 is SQIVND in the germline V gene (reference sequence). The germline V and J ends were trimmed by 5 bases and 7 bases, with 11 bases remaining between them. CDR3 residues: CASSPIRGEAFF. The DNA of the CDR3 is TGTGCCAGTAGTCCGATCCGAGGTGAAGCTTTCTTT.

The chain uses TRBV7-4 and TRBJ1-1; 7 bases agree with TRBD1. V lost 5 bases to trimming and J lost 1 base; unmatched junction nucleotides: 4. The germline gives CDR1 SGHVT, CDR2 SQSDAQ. This CDR3 contains 14 residues. CDR3 residues: CASSGWTGNTEAFF. The DNA of the CDR3 is TGTGCCAGCAGCGGGTGGACAGGGAACACTGAAGCTTTCTTT.

The rearrangement uses TRBV30 and TRBJ1-6; 9 bases match TRBD1. Germline CDR1 reads GTSNPN; CDR2 reads SVGIG (reference sequence). This CDR3 spans 16 amino acids. Germline trimming cut 3 bases from V and 5 bases from J; bases unmatched to any gene: 8. In DNA, the CDR3 is TGTGCCTGGAGAACCGGGACAGGGAGGAATAATTCACCCCTCCACTTT. This translates into CAWRTGTGRNNSPLHF.

CDR3 in DNA: TGTGCCAGCTCACCCATTGGGGTTGTTCAGGGAAGCAATCAGCCCCAGCATTTT. Protein sequence: CASSPIGVVQGSNQPQHF. This sequence joins TRBV18 and TRBJ1-5, with D maybe TRBD1 (5 bases). The CDR3 covers 18 residues. The V and J ends lost 3 bases and 1 base respectively, with 19 bases between them. CDR1 is KGHSH, CDR2 LQKENI, per germline.

The gene calls are TRBV5-8 and TRBJ2-5; no clear D gene. The CDR3 contains 13 residues. The ends were cut back, 7 bases at V and 5 bases at J, with 15 bases in the middle. From germline, CDR1 is SGHTS and CDR2 YDEGEE. In DNA form, the CDR3 reads TGTGCCAGCGGAGCTTGGAATAGCGAGACCCAGTACTTC. As protein: CASGAWNSETQYF.

This chain uses TRBV10-3 with TRBJ2-3; D possibly corresponds to TRBD1 (6 bases). V was trimmed by 2 bases and J by 0 bases, leaving 9 bases between them. CDR1 is ENHRY, CDR2 SYGVKD, per germline. The CDR3 is made up of 15 amino acids. CDR3 sequence reads: CAISEDRLSTDTQYF. The DNA of the CDR3 is TGTGCCATCAGTGAGGACAGGCTCAGCACAGATACGCAGTATTTT.

This clone was counted once. This chain joins TRBV7-2 and TRBJ2-1, with TRBD2 matching 11 bases. The V gene end was trimmed by 4 bases and the J gene end by 7 bases; junction bases not matched to a gene: 3. Per the germline V gene, CDR1 is SGHTA and CDR2 is FQGNSA. The CDR3 consists of 14 residues. CDR3 DNA: TGTGCCAGCAGCTATAGCGGGGGGGTGAATGAGCAGTTCTTC. Translating gives CASSYSGGVNEQFF.

This rearrangement joins TRBV21-1 to TRBJ1-5; TRBD1, as called in the table, went unchecked against the DNA. TRBV21-1 is a listed pseudogene. The CDR3 is 16 amino acids. The CDR3 DNA is TGTGCCAGCAGCCGACGAAGGGGTTGGGGCAATCAGCCCCAGCATTTT. Translated, it gives CASSRRRGWGNQPQHF.